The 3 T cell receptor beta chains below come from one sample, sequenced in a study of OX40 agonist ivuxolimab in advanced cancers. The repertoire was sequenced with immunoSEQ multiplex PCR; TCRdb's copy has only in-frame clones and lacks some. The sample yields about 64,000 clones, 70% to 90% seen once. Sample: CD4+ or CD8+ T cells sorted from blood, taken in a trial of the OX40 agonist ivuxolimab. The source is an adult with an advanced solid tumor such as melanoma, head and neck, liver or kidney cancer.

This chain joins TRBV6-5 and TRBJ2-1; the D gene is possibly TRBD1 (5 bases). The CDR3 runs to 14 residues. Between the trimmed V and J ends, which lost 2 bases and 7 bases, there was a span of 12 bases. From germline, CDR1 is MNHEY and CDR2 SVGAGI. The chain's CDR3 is CASSYRGSKNEQFF. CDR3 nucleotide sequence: TGTGCCAGCAGTTACAGGGGTAGCAAGAATGAGCAGTTCTTC.

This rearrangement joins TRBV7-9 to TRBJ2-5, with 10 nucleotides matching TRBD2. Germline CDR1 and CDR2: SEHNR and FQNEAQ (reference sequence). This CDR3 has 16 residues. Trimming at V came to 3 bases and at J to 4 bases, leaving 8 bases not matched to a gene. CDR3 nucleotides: TGTGCCAGCAGCTTCGGTATAGCGGGGGGTAGAGAGACCCAGTACTTC. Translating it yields CASSFGIAGGRETQYF. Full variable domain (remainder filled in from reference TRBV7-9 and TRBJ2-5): DTGVSQNPRHKITKRGQNVTFRCDPISEHNRLYWYRQTLGQGPEFLTYFQNEAQLEKSRLLSDRFSAERPKGSFSTLEIQRTEQGDSAMYLCASSFGIAGGRETQYFGPGTRLLVL.

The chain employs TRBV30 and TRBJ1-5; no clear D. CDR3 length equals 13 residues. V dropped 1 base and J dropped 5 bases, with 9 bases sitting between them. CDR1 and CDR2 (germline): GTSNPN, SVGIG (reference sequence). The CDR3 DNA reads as TGTGCCTGGAGTGGGCAGGCCGATCAGCCCCAGCATTTT. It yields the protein CAWSGQADQPQHF.